These T cell receptor beta chains were read from a single sample in a study of cytomegalovirus exposure and HLA in healthy donors. Profiling relied on immunoSEQ multiplex PCR, and the TCRdb table lists in-frame clones only, not all of them. The table includes around 110,000 clones, approximately 60% detected once. Sequenced input: PBMCs. The receptors derive from a woman aged 25-40 years in good health and CMV-seronegative. Both conserved end residues are part of each CDR3. The order of the fields is clone size, J gene, CDR3 length, D gene, V gene, CDR3 protein, CDR3 DNA. D genes are given only for firm matches. Clone size is not always given. Where it is, it says once, few, many or a class for expanded clones.

>once|TRBJ1-1|14|-|TRBV5-4
CASSSRARTDEAFF
TGTGCCAGCAGCTCAAGAGCCCGGACAGATGAAGCTTTCTTT
>few|TRBJ1-5|13|TRBD1|TRBV6-5
CASSDRVDQPQHF
TGTGCCAGCAGCGACAGGGTCGATCAGCCCCAGCATTTT
>-|TRBJ2-7|12|-|TRBV2
CASSEAGTERYF
TGTGCCAGCAGTGAAGCTGGGACTGAGCGGTACTTC
>few|TRBJ1-1|13|-|TRBV30
CAWSVYGNTEAFF
TGTGCCTGGAGTGTATACGGGAACACTGAAGCTTTCTTT
>-|TRBJ2-1|14|TRBD2|TRBV7-9
CASSSSSGINEQFF
TGTGCCAGCAGCTCTTCTAGCGGGATAAATGAGCAGTTCTTC
>-|TRBJ2-5|16|TRBD2|TRBV11-2
CASSSLGSGRWETQYF
TGTGCCAGCAGCTCCCTCGGCAGCGGGAGGTGGGAGACCCAGTACTTC
>few|TRBJ2-2|16|TRBD1|TRBV27
CASSLGDRLYTGELFF
TGTGCCAGCAGTTTGGGGGACAGGTTGTACACCGGGGAGCTGTTTTTT
>-|TRBJ2-7|14|-|TRBV27
CASSLGPTGYEQYF
TGTGCCAGCAGTTTGGGTCCCACGGGGTACGAGCAGTACTTC
>-|TRBJ1-4|12|-|TRBV2
CASSEGSGKLFF
TGTGCCAGCAGTGAGGGGAGTGGAAAACTGTTTTTT
>-|TRBJ2-2|11|-|TRBV20-1
CSAQRTGELFF
TGCAGTGCTCAGCGTACCGGGGAGCTGTTTTTT
>-|TRBJ2-1|15|-|TRBV5-5
CASSPGYSSYNEQFF
TGTGCCAGCAGTCCGGGATATAGTTCCTACAATGAGCAGTTCTTC
>-|TRBJ2-7|14|TRBD2|TRBV2
CASSLAEISYEQYF
TGTGCCAGCAGCCTAGCGGAGATCTCCTACGAGCAGTACTTC
>-|TRBJ2-7|13|TRBD1|TRBV28
CASSLSRGQEQYF
TGTGCCAGCAGTTTATCCAGGGGGCAAGAGCAGTACTTC
>once|TRBJ2-7|15|-|TRBV6-5
CASSYSRGISYEQYF
TGTGCCAGCAGTTACTCGAGAGGGATCTCCTACGAGCAGTACTTC
>once|TRBJ1-2|14|-|TRBV6-5
CASSLQGENYGYTF
TGTGCCAGCAGTTTACAGGGAGAAAACTATGGCTACACCTTC
>-|TRBJ1-4|16|TRBD1|TRBV5-1
CASSLAGQGYNEKLFF
TGCGCCAGCAGCTTGGCGGGACAGGGATATAATGAAAAACTGTTTTTT
>-|TRBJ1-6|14|TRBD1|TRBV18
CASSPTGVRSPLHF
TGTGCCAGCTCACCGACAGGGGTTCGTTCACCCCTCCACTTT
>-|TRBJ1-3|13|-|TRBV18
CASSSGQRNTIYF
TGTGCCAGCTCATCGGGACAACGAAACACCATATATTTT
>-|TRBJ1-2|14|-|TRBV2
CASREEPPLYGYTF
TGTGCCAGCAGGGAGGAACCGCCGCTCTATGGCTACACCTTC
>-|TRBJ2-3|14|TRBD1|TRBV28
CASSTQGASDTQYF
TGTGCCAGCAGTACACAGGGGGCATCGGATACGCAGTATTTT
>-|TRBJ1-2|15|-|TRBV19
CASSIDPSGGLGYTF
TGTGCCAGTAGTATAGATCCAAGCGGGGGGCTTGGCTACACCTTC
>-|TRBJ2-2|16|TRBD2|TRBV11-2
CASSAITSGVTGELFF
TGTGCCAGCAGCGCCATTACTAGCGGGGTAACCGGGGAGCTGTTTTTT
>-|TRBJ1-5|14|-|TRBV2
CASRPGGGNQPQHF
TGTGCCAGCAGGCCGGGAGGGGGCAATCAGCCCCAGCATTTT
>-|TRBJ2-1|13|TRBD1|TRBV5-6
CASSLGQGYEQFF
TGTGCCAGCAGCTTAGGACAGGGGTATGAGCAGTTCTTC
>-|TRBJ2-2|15|-|TRBV7-8
CASSLATGNTGELFF
TGTGCCAGCAGCTTAGCTACAGGGAACACCGGGGAGCTGTTTTTT
>few|TRBJ2-3|15|TRBD1|TRBV6-4
CASSDSGQGADTQYF
TGTGCCAGCAGTGACTCGGGACAGGGGGCAGATACGCAGTATTTT
>-|TRBJ2-5|18|TRBD2|TRBV7-3
CASSLVGTSGRAPETQYF
TGTGCCAGCAGCTTAGTTGGGACTAGCGGGAGGGCCCCAGAGACCCAGTACTTC
>-|TRBJ2-7|13|-|TRBV4-1
CASSPLRVDEQYF
TGCGCCAGCAGCCCTCTAAGAGTAGACGAGCAGTACTTC
>-|TRBJ2-1|16|TRBD2|TRBV4-1
CASSEEPGLAYNEQFF
TGCGCCAGCAGCGAGGAACCGGGACTAGCTTACAATGAGCAGTTCTTC
>few|TRBJ2-3|15|-|TRBV27
CASSLVRGSTDTQYF
TGTGCCAGCAGTTTGGTTCGCGGGAGCACAGATACGCAGTATTTT
>-|TRBJ2-3|15|-|TRBV2
CASRARDTSTDTQYF
TGTGCCAGCAGGGCCAGGGACACATCCACAGATACGCAGTATTTT
>-|TRBJ2-7|15|TRBD2|TRBV9
CASSVGLAGAYEQYF
TGTGCCAGCAGCGTTGGACTAGCGGGTGCCTACGAGCAGTACTTC
>few|TRBJ2-1|15|-|TRBV7-2
CASSPRTGGHNEQFF
TGTGCCAGCAGCCCGCGGACTGGCGGGCACAATGAGCAGTTCTTC
>few|TRBJ1-1|13|-|TRBV10-2
CASSARGNTEAFF
TGCGCCAGCAGCGCTAGGGGGAACACTGAAGCTTTCTTT
>-|TRBJ2-7|16|TRBD1|TRBV6-1
CASSEAHGTAPYEQYF
TGTGCCAGCAGTGAAGCCCATGGGACAGCCCCCTACGAGCAGTACTTC
>once|TRBJ2-2|12|-|TRBV28
CASSWAAGELFF
TGTGCCAGCAGTTGGGCCGCCGGGGAGCTGTTTTTT
>-|TRBJ1-5|14|-|TRBV27
CASLQGRGNQPQHF
TGTGCCAGTCTACAGGGACGTGGGAATCAGCCCCAGCATTTT
>few|TRBJ1-4|15|TRBD1|TRBV15
CATKLRDSPNEKLFF
TGTGCCACAAAACTAAGGGACAGTCCTAATGAAAAACTGTTTTTT
>-|TRBJ1-2|15|-|TRBV9
CASSVSDSILYGYTF
TGTGCCAGCAGCGTGTCAGATAGCATTCTCTATGGCTACACCTTC
>-|TRBJ2-7|17|TRBD2|TRBV28
CASRAPTGGLASYEQYF
TGTGCCAGCAGAGCTCCGACAGGAGGACTAGCTAGCTACGAGCAGTACTTC
>-|TRBJ2-1|16|TRBD2|TRBV7-3
CASSLTSGRSHNEQFF
TGTGCCAGCAGCTTAACCAGCGGGAGAAGCCACAATGAGCAGTTCTTC
>-|TRBJ2-7|17|TRBD2|TRBV5-1
CASSLDGGTRGSYDQYF
TGCGCCAGCAGCTTGGACGGAGGGACTAGAGGTTCCTACGACCAGTACTTC
>-|TRBJ1-6|15|-|TRBV6-5
CASSSSGEGNSPLHF
TGTGCCAGCAGCTCCTCGGGGGAGGGGAATTCACCCCTCCACTTT
>-|TRBJ2-7|12|TRBD2|TRBV9
CASSRGGYEQYF
TGTGCCAGCAGCCGGGGGGGCTACGAGCAGTACTTC
>-|TRBJ2-1|15|TRBD2|TRBV9
CASSFAGTSNNEQFF
TGTGCCAGCAGCTTCGCCGGGACTAGCAACAATGAGCAGTTCTTC